This T cell receptor beta chain was documented in a study of blood T cells in healthy people across ages. The CDR3 length is 18 residues. Germline CDR1 SGHTA, CDR2 FQGNSA. Primers used in a second PCR of about 6 to 11 cycles were a sample-barcoded 5' primer and a J-beta primer mix. One entry per CDR3 protein, called by TCRdb with MiXCR from the 5' RACE reads. This table has over 700,000 distinct CDR3 sequences, roughly 25% appearing once. This clonotype turned up a few times. One junction end disagrees with the germline gene, perhaps due to a read error. Another study also made use of these data, one on T cells of mothers and their children. Turning to that study: A few mothers and their six children, all healthy Caucasians, donated. Each child contributed about 3 million TCR beta CDR3 reads, while each mother contributed over 8 million. Comparable shaping of TCR recombination output by thymic selection was observed in related and unrelated pairs.

The chain recombines TRBV7-2 with TRBJ2-4; D is unresolved. This sequence was found in a boy under 18 in good health. The sample was blood. CDR3 protein: CASSPNLNMGWAKNIQYF. The CDR3 coding sequence is TGCGCCAGCAGCCCGAACCTAAACATGGGCTGGGCCAAAAACATTCAGTACTTC.